The sample holds many counts of the clone carrying this T cell receptor beta chain. The data derive from a study of response to subunit inactivated influenza vaccine. One entry per CDR3 protein, called by TCRdb with MiXCR from the RT-PCR reads. This sample has 500,000 to 600,000 distinct CDR3 sequences, with about 8% found just once. The CDR3 has 18 amino acids. Trimming cost V 0 bases and J 0 bases, with 15 bases left between them. Per germline, CDR1 MNHEY and CDR2 SVGEGT. This TCR was recovered from a man between 50 and 75 years old who received an inactivated influenza vaccine. Sequencing was performed on PBMCs from blood, taken around 25 months after vaccination. This chain connects TRBV6-2 or TRBV6-3 to TRBJ2-1; D is uncertain. The CDR3 here is CASSYSRTLLSSYNEQFF. In DNA, the CDR3 is TGTGCCAGCAGTTACTCGAGAACCCTATTAAGCTCCTACAATGAGCAGTTCTTC.